These 5 T cell receptor beta chains came from one sample sequenced in a study of shared clonotypes between healthy human individuals. Sequencing was performed with immunoSEQ multiplex PCR; in TCRdb, only in-frame clones are kept and a portion is missing. The sample has under 1,900,000 clones, 98% to 99% seen once; the top ten hold 0.3% to 0.45%. Sample: naive CD4+ T cells sorted from blood. This sample's subset: CD45RA+ positively selected. All receptors derive from a man between 25 and 39 years old in good health.

This chain links TRBV5-1 with TRBJ2-7, with a tentative D call TRBD2 (6 bases). Germline loops: CDR1 SGHRS, CDR2 YFSETQ. V lost 1 base, J lost 3 bases, and 20 bases lay in between. This CDR3 spans 17 amino acids. The CDR3 protein is CASSLSFGGAGYYEQYF. The CDR3, as DNA: TGCGCCAGCAGCTTGTCTTTCGGGGGAGCCGGGTACTACGAGCAGTACTTC.

In the case of this clone: Germline is not matched at one junction end, which may reflect a read error. Here the CDR3 reads CASSNLGTSQASF. As DNA, the CDR3 is TGTGCCAGTAGTAACCTAGGGACCTCCCAAGCGTCATTC. The rearrangement joins TRBV19 to TRBJ1-2; TRBD1 might be the D (5 bases). This CDR3 contains 13 residues. Germline V gene data show CDR1 as LNHDA and CDR2 as SQIVND (reference sequence).

The chain combines TRBV7-9 with TRBJ2-5; TRBD2 might be the D (6 bases). This CDR3 spans 13 amino acids. Germline lookup yields CDR1 SEHNR and CDR2 FQNEAQ (reference sequence). V lost 3 bases, J lost 3 bases, and 8 bases lay in between. The CDR3 loop is CASSFRREETQYF. CDR3 sequence (DNA): TGTGCCAGCAGCTTTAGGAGGGAAGAGACCCAGTACTTC.

The chain is built from TRBV11-3 and TRBJ2-7; D may be TRBD1 (8 bases). In germline, CDR1 is SGHNT, CDR2 YENEEA. Trimming removed 1 base at V and 3 bases at J, with 19 bases between. CDR3 length equals 17 residues. The CDR3 here is CASSLGRGGQAYYEQYF. The DNA for the CDR3 is TGTGCCAGCAGCTTAGGGAGGGGGGGACAGGCCTACTACGAGCAGTACTTC.

This chain's CDR3 is CASSQEDGSYEQYF. The DNA of the CDR3 is TGCGCCAGCAGCCAAGAGGACGGATCCTACGAGCAGTACTTC. V gene TRBV4-1 combines with J gene TRBJ2-7; no clear D. The CDR3 extends over 14 amino acids. Trimming left V 0 bases short and J 1 base short, with 7 bases between. Per germline, CDR1 MGHRA and CDR2 YSYEKL.